This T cell receptor (beta chain) is from a study of cytomegalovirus exposure and HLA in healthy donors (dated by TCRdb to about 2017). The study in broad terms: According to an earlier analysis of a few hundred of the donors, 150 million to 200 million T cells yielded 117 million unique TCR beta sequences and approximately 300 Gb of sequence data. Roughly 300 gigabases of sequencing data and roughly 80 million unique TCR sequences made up an early release that covered nearly 650 HLA-typed donors. Among the roughly 400 genotyped donors, approximately 76% belonged to the genetic ancestry cluster associated with self-reported Caucasian donors. The study aimed to test whether signatures of past pathogen exposure could be identified by cataloging public T cell receptors. The T cell repertoires of around 730 subjects were profiled by immunosequencing and related to cytomegalovirus serostatus. In addition to the first cohort of 666 subjects, a separate validation cohort of 100 to 150 different subjects was used. To predict cytomegalovirus infection status, the study combined high-throughput TCR immunosequencing, statistical association of individual TCRs with disease status, and machine learning. In a later analysis, previously published TCR beta repertoires from 670 or so donors were re-analyzed and high-resolution HLA genotyping was added so that TCR occurrence patterns could be studied. Rather than using new phenotypic data, the later analysis identified candidate immune exposures from TCR beta sequences and from how often those sequences occurred across donors. An earlier analysis of 587 of the donors applied high-throughput TCR beta sequencing to assess whether each TCR beta V gene segment acted as functional or pseudogenic. Donor age, sex, ethnicity and CMV serostatus were compiled together with the repertoire data. Genome-wide SNP genotypes for about 60% of the roughly 670 donors were used in a later genetic analysis, which treated that subset as a discovery cohort. All discovery cohort repertoires had been generated on a single sequencing platform. Both class I and class II loci were covered by HLA typing, at four-digit resolution. The number of donors typed differed by locus, with roughly 629-640 for A, B, C, DRB1 and DQB1, about 500 for DQA1, under 610 for DPA1, and roughly 450 for DPB1. Because of strong linkage in the cohort, roughly five DR-DQ haplotypes were treated as single units for association and clustering. On average, roughly 250,000 unique TCR beta nucleotide sequences were sequenced per donor among some 420 genotyped donors of the cohort, with roughly 20% of those sequences being non-productive. Overall results and qualifications from the work: Because the 87-base-pair reads could not distinguish some IMGT-functional V segments, including TRBV6-2 and TRBV6-3, those segments were excluded. For the cohort, immune exposure information was limited to CMV serostatus. In a later analysis, HLA-associated TCR beta chains showed more clonal expansion and lower generation probabilities than non-associated chains that were equally common. A later analysis reported that several top co-occurrence clusters appeared linked to parvovirus B19, influenza, CMV and Epstein-Barr virus. HLA typing was unavailable for some donors at each locus, so association tests used only the typed subset. A later analysis associated 16,951 TCR beta sequences with specific HLA alleles at a false discovery rate of 0.05. A further reported finding was that TCR beta sequences accurately predicted the HLA-A and HLA-B alleles for most subjects in the first cohort. Roughly uniform sequencing depth across donors was assumed in presence/absence analyses, although this assumption may not hold. Linkage disequilibrium might explain the correlated functional status among segregating V segments, but an unknown experimental factor could not be ruled out. While some public TCRs were present in many individuals, most TCR sequences turned up only very rarely across donors. According to the authors, the approach could potentially be generalized to other disease states and immunological phenotypes. V-gene and J-gene trimming of TCR beta chains was associated with a missense DCLRE1C variant in a later genetic analysis, and the association was replicated in an independent cohort. Assigning TCR associations to individual alleles was difficult when HLA alleles, especially DR and DQ, strongly co-occurred. A later analysis found that most CMV-associated TCR beta chains appeared HLA-restricted, with HLA associations seemingly driven largely by CMV exposure. In the study, some 180 TCR beta chains were listed as associated with cytomegalovirus. In vitro tests confirmed that three of the cytomegalovirus-associated TCR beta chains recognize cytomegalovirus antigens. In an earlier analysis of about 600 of the donors, most TCR beta V segments appeared in productive rearrangements about 87% or about 30% of the time, broadly matching IMGT annotations. In this cohort, only TCR beta chains were sequenced, and detectable features were limited by the absence of alpha or paired-chain data. According to a later analysis, TCR association rates differed among HLA loci, with DRB1 alleles showing the most associated TCRs and HLA-C alleles showing the fewest. Cytomegalovirus status was reported to be diagnosed by the classifier with high specificity and sensitivity in both the original and validation cohorts. Because counts were too low, approximately 18 rarely observed V segments, including chromosome 9 orphons, were excluded from the earlier analysis of several hundred of the donors. According to a later genetic analysis, donors in an Asian-associated ancestry cluster had fewer N-insertions in productive TCRs than the approximately 700-donor mean. A cluster of highly shared sequence variants was judged likely to represent a technical artifact of the sequencing pipeline.

Libraries were built with the immunoSEQ multiplex PCR assay. The multiplex PCR relied on a mix of 60 forward primers for TCR Vbeta segments and 13 reverse primers for TCR Jbeta segments. The CDR3 region of rearranged TCR beta genes was amplified from genomic DNA by a multiplex PCR assay. The Illumina HiSeq System was used to sequence the amplified TCR beta libraries as 87-base-pair reads. In the original analysis: A later analysis counted approximately 76 million unique TCR beta chains across the 670 or so repertoires, and 9.5 million to 11 million of these chains were shared by at least two donors. A nearest-neighbor algorithm error-corrected the raw reads and collapsed the reads into unique sequences, merging closely related sequences to remove PCR and sequencing errors. V, D and J gene segments were assigned by aligning CDR3 sequences to IMGT reference sequences. For a sequence to be retained, a match of at least six nucleotides to both a V gene segment and a J gene segment was required. Rearrangements were classified as productive when the CDR3 lacked stop codons and remained in frame with V and J, and all other rearrangements were classified as non-productive. Following IMGT convention, CDR3 was defined as the stretch from the second conserved V-encoded cysteine to the conserved J-encoded phenylalanine. The earlier analysis of fewer than 700 of the donors excluded sequences that lacked an unambiguous match to a single V gene segment. An earlier analysis of a few hundred of the donors called V segments functional above 56.7% productive rearrangements and segregating when the between-donor standard deviation exceeded 5%. To diagnose cytomegalovirus status from the catalog of TCR beta chain sequences, a statistical classification framework was built. A later analysis assigned V and J genes by comparing TCR nucleotide sequences with IMGT/GENE-DB human TR gene sequences. The TCRdist pipeline was used in a later analysis to assign CDR3 sequences and most-parsimonious VDJ recombination scenarios. In a later analysis, every TCR beta chain was defined by the combination of its CDR3 amino acid sequence and its V-gene family, and reads without a unique V-gene family were dropped. As a way to deal with suspected cross-contamination and a sequencing artifact, a later analysis dropped roughly 600 nucleotide sequences that were highly shared and had low generation probability. For each public chain, a later analysis derived a clonal expansion index from normalized ranks of inferred template counts within each repertoire. In a later analysis, generation probabilities were computed with a VDJ recombination model fitted to out-of-frame rearrangements, and the resulting probabilities were checked against IGoR. A later analysis scored TCR-TCR, TCR-HLA and TCR-CMV co-occurrence with hypergeometric tests, applying a repertoire-size bias correction to TCR pairs. False discovery rates were estimated in a later analysis by permuting HLA or CMV assignments 20 times. In a later analysis, co-occurring TCRs were grouped using DBSCAN, with TCRdist sequence similarity added in when clustering inside HLA-allele-positive subsets. For co-occurrence clustering, repertoires with fewer than 30,000 or more than 120,000 public chains were excluded, along with 5 or 6 repertoires with anomalous nucleotide sharing. TCRdb obtained this table from immuneACCESS and retained in-frame rearrangements with V and J assigned. These tables miss some clones; where compared with another copy, unresolved V genes account for less than half of the shortfall, and the remainder is unexplained. The DNA was the basis for D and trimming; V, J and clone size are from that table. The sample table shows about 110,000 clones, and approximately 80% are seen once. The top ten clones comprise less than 2.5% of the sample.

Counted from cysteine to phenylalanine, this CDR3 has 15 amino acids. Just CDR3 DNA is preserved here, 45 bases in frame from base 1. The germline V gene gives CDR1 as SGHRS and CDR2 as YFSETQ. V lost 1 base and J lost 2 bases, and the count of bases not matched to a germline gene is 1. A note on this clone: What this receptor recognizes is not known. Nothing much larger sits one base from this clone, and base qualities are not available.

The cohort comprised some 680 healthy bone marrow donors. All cohort members were sampled while nominally healthy, although unrecorded immune exposures were likely present. The donor was CMV seronegative and belonged to the group of roughly 330 seronegative cohort members. Each donor provided a peripheral blood sample, and peripheral blood mononuclear cells were used for TCR beta sequencing. Genomic DNA was extracted from the blood cell samples with the Qiagen DNeasy Blood Extraction Kit. The clonotype comes from a woman between 25 and 40 years old in good health and CMV-seronegative. The V and J segments used are TRBV5-1 and TRBJ1-4, and TRBD1 matches 8 of the central bases. Source material: PBMCs. CDR3 region: CASSLPGGTNEKLFF. Here is the DNA: TGCGCCAGCAGCTTGCCAGGGGGCACTAATGAAAAACTGTTTTTT.